The T cell receptor (beta chain) described here comes from a study of shared clonotypes between healthy human individuals. For the study at large: The cohort comprised two women and a few men. Their ages spanned 18 to 49 years.

General study points: The authors sampled blood alone, and tissue repertoires likely differ.

CDR3 length: 21 residues. Germline CDR1 is LGHNA and CDR2 is YNFKEQ. With V trimmed by 1 base and J by 0 bases, 17 bases remained unmatched. On this clone itself: The antigen is undetermined.

Assay runs were performed at deep level. For unsorted PBMC, roughly 0.3 ug DNA per replicate equaled 25,000 to 30,000 T cell genomes. Some clones are missing from TCRdb's copy, which holds only in-frame ones; the method was immunoSEQ multiplex PCR. This sample has about 490,000 clones, with over 60% found just once. The sequencing input was PBMCs. The receptor comes from a woman between 40 and 55 years old in good health. Some clones in this sample may be carry-over from other donors' samples. The chain combines TRBV4-2 with TRBJ2-1; 8 bases align to TRBD2. This CDR3 is CASSQASGGLGLGSSYNEQFF. The CDR3 coding sequence is TGTGCCAGCAGCCAAGCAAGCGGGGGCCTGGGACTAGGGAGCTCCTACAATGAGCAGTTCTTC.